One and the same sample provided the 5 T cell receptor beta chains below, sequenced in a study of regulatory T cells in long-lasting Graves disease. Regarding time point: newly diagnosed GD, antithyroid drugs for less than 3 months. After RNA was extracted from PBMCs, the TCR library was made from it. Investigators prepared the TCR beta libraries by applying iRepertoire HTBI primers and Arm-PCR of CDR3 regions. TCRdb redid the calling of the multiplex PCR reads with MiXCR, one entry per CDR3 protein. The profile shows more than 450,000 distinct CDR3 sequences, 12% of them singletons. This sample was also put to use in a study of T cells in Graves' hyperthyroidism and ophthalmopathy.

The material was peripheral blood mononuclear cells (PBMCs), obtained at new diagnosis, from a patient treated with antithyroid drugs. All receptors come from a woman in her twenties or thirties with Graves disease.

The rearrangement uses TRBV20-1 and TRBJ2-7; D is possibly TRBD1 or TRBD2 (6 bases each). Trimming left V 5 bases short and J 7 bases short, with 15 bases between. The CDR3 loop spans 12 amino acids. Per germline, CDR1 DFQATT and CDR2 SNEGSKA (reference sequence). The CDR3, as DNA: TGCAGTGCTCCCTCCAGAGGGGGGGAGCAGTACTTC. This encodes CSAPSRGGEQYF.

Ten or more counts support this clonotype. The V and J genes are TRBV28 and TRBJ2-5; 11 bases line up with TRBD2. The CDR3 covers 16 residues. CDR1 and CDR2 (germline): MDHEN, SYDVKM. With 6 bases clipped from V and 3 bases from J, the junction kept 9 bases outside the gene matches. CDR3 DNA sequence: TGTGCCAGCAGCGAGGGACTAGCGGTAACTAAAGAGACCCAGTACTTC. This sequence encodes CASSEGLAVTKETQYF.

This chain uses TRBV19 with TRBJ2-3, with D perhaps matching TRBD1 or TRBD2 (5 bases each). Germline-derived CDR1 and CDR2 are LNHDA and SQIVND (reference sequence). This CDR3 has 13 residues. The CDR3 loop is CASVRDPTDTQYF. In DNA form, the CDR3 reads TGTGCTTCCGTCCGGGACCCTACAGATACGCAGTATTTT.

This clonotype was observed at least ten times. The chain uses TRBV11-2 and TRBJ2-5; D unclear. V dropped 3 bases and J dropped 1 base, with 9 bases sitting between them. CDR3 length: 14 residues. In germline, CDR1 is SGHAT, CDR2 FQNNGV. This chain's CDR3 is CASSFGRSQETQYF. The CDR3, as DNA: TGTGCCAGCAGCTTTGGGCGGAGCCAAGAGACCCAGTACTTC.

The CDR3, as DNA: TGCGCCAGCAGCCAAGGCACAGGGGGCGACACCGGGGAGCTGTTTTTT. This encodes CASSQGTGGDTGELFF. This chain connects TRBV4-3 to TRBJ2-2; 9 bases are shared with TRBD1. The CDR3 spans 16 residues. Germline V lookup: CDR1 LGHNA, CDR2 YSLEER. J was trimmed by 3 bases and V by 1 base; bases with no gene match: 3.